This TCR beta chain was obtained from a study of blood T cell repertoires in COVID-19. Study-level information: COVID-19 samples from acute and convalescent phases originated in the United States, Italy and Spain.

V dropped 0 bases and J dropped 3; count of bases not matched to a gene: 13. The length of the CDR3 is 18 residues. CDR1 and CDR2 (germline): MNHEY, SMNVEV (reference sequence). TCRdb keeps only in-frame clones here, not all; method: immunoSEQ multiplex PCR. The table includes 150,000 to 200,000 clones, roughly 73% detected once. Sequenced material: peripheral blood. The chain recombines TRBV27 with TRBJ1-2, with 7 bases fitting TRBD1. This sequence was found in a man in his 70s with acute or convalescent COVID-19. The CDR3: CASSLSPQQGRRDYGYTF. The CDR3 DNA is TGTGCCAGCAGTTTATCCCCACAACAGGGGCGTAGGGACTATGGCTACACCTTC.